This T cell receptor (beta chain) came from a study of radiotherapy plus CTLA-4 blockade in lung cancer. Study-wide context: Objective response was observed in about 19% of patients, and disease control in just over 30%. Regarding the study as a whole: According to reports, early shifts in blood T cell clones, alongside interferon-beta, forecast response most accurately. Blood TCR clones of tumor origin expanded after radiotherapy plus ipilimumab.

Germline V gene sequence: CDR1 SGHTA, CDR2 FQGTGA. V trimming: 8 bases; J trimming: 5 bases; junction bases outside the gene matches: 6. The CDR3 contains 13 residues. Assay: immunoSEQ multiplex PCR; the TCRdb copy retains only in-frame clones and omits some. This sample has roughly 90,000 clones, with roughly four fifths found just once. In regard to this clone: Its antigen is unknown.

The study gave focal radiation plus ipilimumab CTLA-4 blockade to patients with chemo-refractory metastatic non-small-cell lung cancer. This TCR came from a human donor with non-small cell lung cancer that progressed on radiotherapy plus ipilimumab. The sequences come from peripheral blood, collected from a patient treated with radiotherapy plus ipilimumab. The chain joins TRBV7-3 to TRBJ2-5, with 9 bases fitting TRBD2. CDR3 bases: TGTGCCAGCGGAGTAGCGGGAGCCGAGACCCAGTACTTC. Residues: CASGVAGAETQYF.